The 19 T cell receptor beta chains below come from one sample, sequenced in a study of CD8 T cells in Susac syndrome. Roughly 0.45 to 1 ug RNA was reverse transcribed with random hexamers. TCRdb reprocessed the immunoSEQ multiplex PCR reads via MiXCR and lists one record per CDR3 protein. This sample carries 90,000 to 150,000 distinct CDR3 sequences, roughly 92% of them seen once, and the ten largest clones take more than 0.09%. The sequenced material came from CD4+ T cells from PBMCs. The receptor source for this set is a human donor in good health.

The rearrangement uses TRBV6-4 and TRBJ1-1; D might be TRBD1 (5 bases). Trimming removed 5 bases at V and 4 bases at J, with 14 bases between. The CDR3 length is 14 residues. Germline V gene sequence: CDR1 MRHNA, CDR2 SNTAGT. Written as DNA, the CDR3 is TGTGCCAGCAGTCCCCCAGGGACGACCACTGAAGCTTTCTTT. Protein product: CASSPPGTTTEAFF.

V is TRBV28 and J is TRBJ1-1; tentative D call: TRBD1 (5 bases). Trimming stripped 6 bases from V and 3 bases from J, with 17 bases between. The CDR3 contains 15 residues. CDR1 MDHEN and CDR2 SYDVKM come from the germline V gene. The CDR3 loop reads CASSTHGGRDTEAFF. The CDR3 DNA reads TGTGCCAGCAGCACTCACGGGGGAAGGGACACTGAAGCTTTCTTT.

The chain combines TRBV27 with TRBJ1-2; TRBD1 aligns across 9 bases. Germline CDR1 and CDR2: MNHEY and SMNVEV (reference sequence). The CDR3 extends over 15 amino acids. V was clipped by 5 bases and J by 0 bases; unmatched bases: 4. This CDR3 is CASSLQGASNYGYTF. The CDR3 bases are TGTGCCAGCAGTCTACAGGGGGCGTCTAACTATGGCTACACCTTC.

The V and J genes are TRBV3-1 and TRBJ2-2; 7 bases map to TRBD2. Trimming removed 0 bases from V and 4 bases from J; junction bases left unmatched: 2. The length of the CDR3 is 15 residues. CDR1 is LGHDT, CDR2 YNNKEL, per germline (reference sequence). As DNA, the CDR3 is TGTGCCAGCAGCCAAGATCGACTAGCCACCGGGGAGCTGTTTTTT. Its translation is CASSQDRLATGELFF.

The rearrangement joins TRBV19 to TRBJ1-3, with D unresolved. Germline assignment: CDR1 LNHDA and CDR2 SQIVND (reference sequence). The CDR3 sequence is 15 residues long. Trimming left V 7 bases short and J 0 bases short, with 13 bases between. The CDR3 DNA is TGTGCCAGTACCCAAGGTTCATTCTCTGGAAACACCATATATTTT. Its protein product is CASTQGSFSGNTIYF.

The gene calls are TRBV2 and TRBJ2-2, with D hard to call. The length of the CDR3 is 13 residues. The ends were cut back, 3 bases at V and 8 bases at J, with 10 bases in the middle. Germline V gives CDR1 SNHLY, CDR2 FYNNEI. In DNA form, the CDR3 reads TGTGCCAGCAGTGACTCGCTCGCGGGGGAGCTGTTTTTT. Translated: CASSDSLAGELFF.

The CDR3 region has the DNA TGTGCCAGCAGCGAAGGACAGGGGATCTCTGGAAACACCATATATTTT. Translating it yields CASSEGQGISGNTIYF. The genes are TRBV3-1 and TRBJ1-3, with 9 bases lining up with TRBD1. V shed 5 bases, J shed 0 bases, and the junction held 5 bases outside the gene matches. This CDR3 region has 16 residues. Germline V gene sequence: CDR1 LGHDT, CDR2 YNNKEL (reference sequence).

The gene calls are TRBV7-8 and TRBJ1-2; 9 bases align to TRBD1. The CDR3 loop spans 16 amino acids. Looked up from germline, CDR1 is SGHVS and CDR2 is FQNEAQ. V lost 5 bases to trimming and J lost 5 bases; unmatched junction nucleotides: 12. The CDR3 DNA follows: TGTGCCAGCAGCGACGGACAGGGGAGGACTCCTTATGGCTACACCTTC. Translating it yields CASSDGQGRTPYGYTF.

Note on this clonotype: One junction end does not reproduce the germline sequence, and a read error may be involved. The V call is TRBV7-7, the J call TRBJ2-7; tentatively, D is TRBD1 (6 bases). The CDR3 is 14 amino acids. Germline loops: CDR1 SSHAT, CDR2 FNYEAQ (reference sequence). In nucleotides, the CDR3 is TGTGCTAGCAGCTTAAGGCACAGGGATTACGAGCAGTACTTC. This encodes CASSLRHRDYEQYF.

The genes are TRBV2 and TRBJ2-5, with D tentatively TRBD1 (6 bases). Germline CDR1 and CDR2: SNHLY and FYNNEI. This CDR3 contains 13 residues. Trimming removed 11 bases from V and 7 bases from J, with 20 bases in between. The CDR3 coding sequence is TGTGCCGGATCTCCCAGGGGCGACGCGACCCAGTACTTC. Protein: CAGSPRGDATQYF.

The V and J genes are TRBV24-1 and TRBJ2-3; 7 bases are a match to TRBD2. The CDR3 is made up of 13 amino acids. With V trimmed by 9 bases and J by 4 bases, 6 bases remained unmatched. Germline loops: CDR1 KGHDR, CDR2 SFDVKD. The CDR3 bases are TGTGCCACCGGACTAGACAGCGCAGATACGCAGTATTTT. The encoded protein is CATGLDSADTQYF.

This sequence joins TRBV12-3 or TRBV12-4 and TRBJ1-6; TRBD1 agrees at 9 bases. Unmatched junction bases numbered 5, after V lost 7 bases and J lost 10 bases. This CDR3 has 13 residues. The CDR3 here is CASMGQGGSPLHF. Written as DNA, the CDR3 is TGTGCCAGCATGGGACAGGGCGGGTCACCCCTCCACTTT.

The chain links TRBV7-8 to TRBJ2-7, with 9 bases aligning to TRBD2. Germline trimming cut 0 bases from V and 7 bases from J; bases unmatched to any gene: 13. The CDR3 totals 17 residues. Germline CDR1 reads SGHVS; CDR2 reads FQNEAQ. CDR3 region: CASSLASGSPPVGEQYF. The CDR3 DNA is TGTGCCAGCAGCTTAGCTAGCGGGAGCCCGCCGGTAGGGGAGCAGTACTTC.

The V gene is TRBV3-1, the J gene TRBJ2-1; TRBD2 matches at 7 bases. CDR1 is LGHDT, CDR2 YNNKEL, per germline (reference sequence). Losses at the gene ends were 6 bases for V and 9 bases for J; bases not matched to a gene: 8. The CDR3 runs 13 residues. In nucleotides, the CDR3 is TGTGCCAGCAGAAGGGGCGGGAGTAGTGAGCAGTTCTTC. This codes for CASRRGGSSEQFF.

The chain uses TRBV18 and TRBJ2-5; TRBD2 matches 9 bases. Germline V lookup: CDR1 KGHSH, CDR2 LQKENI. Losses at the gene ends were 3 bases for V and 5 bases for J; bases not matched to a gene: 7. CDR3 size: 15 residues. CDR3 loop: CASSPAGGPMETQYF. For the CDR3, the DNA is TGTGCCAGCTCACCGGCGGGAGGGCCGATGGAGACCCAGTACTTC.

This clonotype is a singleton in its sample. This chain joins TRBV25-1 and TRBJ2-7; D might be TRBD1 (6 bases). Germline CDR1 and CDR2: MGHDK and SYGVNS. This CDR3 has 13 residues. V shed 8 bases and J shed 3 bases, with 14 bases lying between them. The CDR3 protein is CASGKDSFYEQYF. The CDR3 DNA reads as TGTGCCAGCGGGAAGGACAGCTTCTACGAGCAGTACTTC.

V and J are TRBV7-2 and TRBJ2-7, with D perhaps being TRBD1 or TRBD2 (5 bases each). V was shortened by 1 base and J by 0 bases, with 13 bases between the two germline ends. This CDR3 is built from 16 residues. Germline CDR1 is SGHTA and CDR2 is FQGNSA. The CDR3: CASSLEGTASSYEQYF. The DNA for the CDR3 is TGTGCCAGCAGCTTAGAAGGGACGGCTAGCTCCTACGAGCAGTACTTC.

A single count supports this clonotype. The rearrangement links TRBV20-1 to TRBJ2-1, with D perhaps TRBD2 (5 bases). The CDR3 is 13 amino acids. Trimming cost V 5 bases and J 2 bases, with 10 bases left between them. Looked up from germline, CDR1 is DFQATT and CDR2 is SNEGSKA (reference sequence). The CDR3 region is CSAQRIPYNEQFF. The CDR3 DNA reads TGCAGTGCTCAGCGGATACCCTACAATGAGCAGTTCTTC.

The chain joins TRBV30 to TRBJ2-7; the match to TRBD1 covers 9 bases. V shed 4 bases and J 5 bases; nucleotides not matched to a gene: 9. The CDR3 loop spans 14 amino acids. Per germline, CDR1 GTSNPN and CDR2 SVGIG (reference sequence). For the CDR3, the DNA is TGTGCCTGGACCCCGGGACAGGGATACCACGAGCAGTACTTC. Translation gives CAWTPGQGYHEQYF.